This TCR beta chain stems from a study of cytomegalovirus exposure and HLA in healthy donors. The study, taken as a whole, reports: Analysis was carried out at a later point, and it linked a missense DCLRE1C variant to TCR beta V- and J-gene trimming. Cytomegalovirus-associated TCR beta chains were listed, numbering some 170. In a later analysis, about 17,000 TCR beta sequences were associated with HLA alleles at 0.05 false discovery rate.

The V gene end was trimmed by 0 bases and the J gene end by 0 bases; junction bases not matched to a gene: 8. The CDR3 runs 18 residues. Per the germline V gene, CDR1 is LNHDA and CDR2 is SQIVND (reference sequence). The PCR ran on 60 Vbeta and 13 Jbeta primers. Sequencing used immunoSEQ multiplex PCR; TCRdb keeps in-frame clones, though not all of them. The sample contains some 200,000 clones, 60% to 80% of which appear only once. In the case of this clone: As yet, its antigen is unknown.

Sequencing used PBMCs. The origin of this receptor is a female donor in good health and CMV-seronegative. The chain carries TRBV19 and TRBJ1-5, with 7 bases identical to TRBD1. The CDR3 spells CASSIEVGTAHSNQPQHF. In DNA form, the CDR3 reads TGTGCCAGTAGTATAGAAGTCGGGACAGCTCATAGCAATCAGCCCCAGCATTTT. The full variable domain, with the rest looked up from reference TRBV19 and TRBJ1-5, is DGGITQSPKYLFRKEGQNVTLSCEQNLNHDAMYWYRQDPGQGLRLIYYSQIVNDFQKGDIAEGYSVSREKKESFPLTVTSAQKNPTAFYLCASSIEVGTAHSNQPQHFGDGTRLSIL.